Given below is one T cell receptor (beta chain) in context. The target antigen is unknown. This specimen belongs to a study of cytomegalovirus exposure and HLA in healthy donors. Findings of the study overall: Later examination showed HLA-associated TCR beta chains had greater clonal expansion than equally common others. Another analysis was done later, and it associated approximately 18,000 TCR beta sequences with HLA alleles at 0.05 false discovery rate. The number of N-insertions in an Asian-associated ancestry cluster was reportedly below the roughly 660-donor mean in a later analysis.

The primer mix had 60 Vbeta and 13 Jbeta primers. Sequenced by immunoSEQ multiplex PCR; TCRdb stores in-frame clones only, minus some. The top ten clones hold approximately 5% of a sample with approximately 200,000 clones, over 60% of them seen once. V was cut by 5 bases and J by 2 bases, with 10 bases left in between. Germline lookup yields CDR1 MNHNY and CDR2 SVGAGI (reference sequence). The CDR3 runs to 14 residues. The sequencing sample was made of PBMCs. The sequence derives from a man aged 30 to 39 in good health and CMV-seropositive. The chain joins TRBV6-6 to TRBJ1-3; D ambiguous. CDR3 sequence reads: CASSPGGTGNTIYF. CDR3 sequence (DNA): TGTGCCAGCAGTCCGGGAGGTACTGGAAACACCATATATTTT.